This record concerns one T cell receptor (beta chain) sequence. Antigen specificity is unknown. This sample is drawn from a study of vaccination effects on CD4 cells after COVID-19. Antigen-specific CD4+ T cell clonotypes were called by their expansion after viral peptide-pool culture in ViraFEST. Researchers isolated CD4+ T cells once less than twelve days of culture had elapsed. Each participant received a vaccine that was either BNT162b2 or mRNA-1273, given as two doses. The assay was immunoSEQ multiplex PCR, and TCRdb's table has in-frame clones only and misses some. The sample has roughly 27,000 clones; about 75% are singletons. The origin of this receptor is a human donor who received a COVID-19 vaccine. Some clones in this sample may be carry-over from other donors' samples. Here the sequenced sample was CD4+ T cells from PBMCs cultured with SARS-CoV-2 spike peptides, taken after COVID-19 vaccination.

DNA for the CDR3: TGCGCCAGCAGTGACGGGTTGGGCCTCGGGGGGCGGGGAGCGCAGTTCTTC. This encodes CASSDGLGLGGRGAQFF. The V call is TRBV10-2, the J call TRBJ2-1; D is possibly TRBD2 (7 bases). The CDR3 is made up of 17 amino acids. V lost 3 bases and J lost 12, with 27 bases in between. Germline CDR1 is WSHSY and CDR2 is SAAADI.